The 11 T cell receptor beta chains presented below share a single source sample, sequenced in a study of blood T cell repertoires in COVID-19 (dated by TCRdb to 2018 to 2021). Library preparation employed the immunoSEQ multiplex PCR assay. TCRdb limited this immuneACCESS table to in-frame rearrangements with V and J called. A share of clones is missing; checked studies link under half to unresolved V genes, and the rest is unexplained. The sample table holds approximately 170,000 clones, of which 79% were seen once. The top ten clonotypes cover 15% to 20% of the sample. The sequenced sample was PBMCs or T cells enriched from blood (not recorded which). The receptors were sampled from a woman in her seventies in a cohort exposed to, infected with or recovered from COVID-19 (not recorded which).

The rearrangement links TRBV11-3 to TRBJ1-6; 8 bases map to TRBD1. The J segment lost 8 bases and the V segment lost 4 bases, leaving 1 base of the junction unmatched. Germline assignment: CDR1 SGHNT and CDR2 YENEEA. CDR3 size: 13 residues. CDR3: CASSSGGDSPLHF. CDR3 nucleotide sequence: TGTGCCAGCAGCTCAGGGGGCGATTCACCCCTCCACTTT.

The chain carries TRBV5-1 and TRBJ2-1; no definite D call. The V and J ends lost 1 base and 8 bases respectively, with 7 bases between them. Germline CDR1 is SGHRS and CDR2 is YFSETQ. The CDR3 has 12 amino acids. The chain's CDR3 is CASSLLGDEQFF. The DNA of the CDR3 is TGCGCCAGCAGCTTGTTGGGCGATGAGCAGTTCTTC.

The chain joins TRBV5-6 to TRBJ2-7; weak D call: TRBD1 (5 bases). V was shortened by 0 bases and J by 3 bases, with 10 bases between the two germline ends. This CDR3 has 14 amino acids. The germline V gene has CDR1 SGHDT and CDR2 YYEEEE. The CDR3: CASSLVRGYYEQYF. Written as DNA, the CDR3 is TGTGCCAGCAGCTTGGTAAGGGGCTACTACGAGCAGTACTTC.

This clone was seen a few times. V gene TRBV6-6 combines with J gene TRBJ1-3, with 9 bases identical to TRBD1. The V gene end was trimmed by 6 bases and the J gene end by 6 bases; junction bases not matched to a gene: 9. Germline-derived CDR1 and CDR2 are MNHNY and SVGAGI (reference sequence). The CDR3 length is 15 residues. The CDR3 is CASRPVDRGENTIYF. The CDR3 DNA reads as TGTGCCAGCAGGCCCGTTGACAGGGGGGAAAACACCATATATTTT.

The rearrangement links TRBV2 to TRBJ2-1, with TRBD1 matching 9 bases. The germline V gene has CDR1 SNHLY and CDR2 FYNNEI. CDR3 length equals 14 residues. J lost 8 bases, V lost 5 bases, and 7 bases had no gene match. The CDR3 loop is CASSPLTGGDEQFF. In DNA form, the CDR3 reads TGTGCCAGCAGTCCCCTGACAGGGGGGGATGAGCAGTTCTTC.

V is TRBV5-6 and J is TRBJ1-5; 8 positions agree with TRBD1. The V gene's germline CDR1 is SGHDT and CDR2 YYEEEE. The CDR3 contains 15 residues. Trimming removed 0 bases from V and 9 bases from J; junction bases left unmatched: 8. The DNA of the CDR3 is TGTGCCAGCAGCTTGGCCGGGACAGGCTTATCGCCCCAGCATTTT. Protein sequence: CASSLAGTGLSPQHF.

CDR3 in amino acids: CASSPLAVQSTDTQYF. The CDR3 DNA sequence: TGCGCCAGCAGCCCGCTAGCGGTGCAAAGCACAGATACGCAGTATTTT. This rearrangement joins TRBV5-1 to TRBJ2-3; TRBD2 matches at 7 bases. CDR1 and CDR2 from the germline V gene are SGHRS and YFSETQ. The CDR3 has 16 residues. Losses at the gene ends were 4 bases for V and 0 bases for J; bases not matched to a gene: 8.

V is TRBV20-1 and J is TRBJ1-2; 8 nucleotides line up with TRBD1. Per germline, CDR1 DFQATT and CDR2 SNEGSKA (reference sequence). V gave up 3 bases and J gave up 2 bases; unmatched junction bases: 8. The CDR3 runs 15 residues. DNA for the CDR3: TGCAGTGCTAGTCATGGACAGGGAATAAACTATGGCTACACCTTC. It encodes CSASHGQGINYGYTF.

The rearrangement uses TRBV9 and TRBJ2-5, with TRBD2 identical over 10 bases. V dropped 3 bases and J dropped 2; count of bases not matched to a gene: 1. Germline V CDR1 and CDR2: SGDLS, YYNGEE. The CDR3 runs to 14 residues. The CDR3 nucleotides read TGTGCCAGCAGCGCGGGACTAGCGCAAGAGACCCAGTACTTC. Translating gives CASSAGLAQETQYF. Based on the CDR3 plus reference TRBV9 and TRBJ2-5, the full variable domain is DSGVTQTPKHLITATGQRVTLRCSPRSGDLSVYWYQQSLDQGLQFLIQYYNGEERAKGNILERFSAQQFPDLHSELNLSSLELGDSALYFCASSAGLAQETQYFGPGTRLLVL.

The chain links TRBV28 to TRBJ2-3; maybe TRBD2 (7 bases). The CDR3 is made up of 15 amino acids. Per germline, CDR1 MDHEN and CDR2 SYDVKM. The ends were cut back, 2 bases at V and 2 bases at J, with 11 bases in the middle. This chain's CDR3 is CASSLRGGSTDTQYF. In nucleotides, the CDR3 is TGTGCCAGCAGTTTAAGGGGGGGTTCCACAGATACGCAGTATTTT.

This chain joins TRBV4-2 and TRBJ2-5; the match to TRBD2 covers 8 bases. This CDR3 is built from 14 residues. The ends lost 4 bases at V and 5 bases at J; junction bases unmatched: 6. CDR1 and CDR2 (germline): LGHNA, YNFKEQ. This CDR3 reads CASSPRLARETQYF. The CDR3 nucleotides read TGTGCCAGCAGCCCGAGACTAGCGAGGGAGACCCAGTACTTC.